The 10 T cell receptor beta chains below were found in one sample sequenced in a study of beta chain features in type 1 diabetes. Investigators reverse transcribed all isolated RNA, so they sequenced expressed TCRB transcripts. TCRdb's table, derived via immunoSEQ multiplex PCR, lists solely in-frame clones and lacks some. Of some 410,000 clones in the sample, roughly 10% are singletons; the top ten hold 0.045% to 0.06%. Material: naive CD4+ T cells from blood. The receptors stem from a woman younger than 30 in good health.

V and J are TRBV7-2 and TRBJ1-2, with D perhaps matching TRBD1 (6 bases). The CDR3 is 14 residues long. V lost 5 bases to trimming and J lost 6 bases, with 16 bases between them. The germline gives CDR1 SGHTA, CDR2 FQGNSA. CDR3 region: CASSARRGVDGYTF. CDR3 coding DNA: TGTGCCAGCAGCGCCCGCAGGGGAGTCGATGGCTACACCTTC.

This sequence joins TRBV29-1 and TRBJ2-7; weak D call: TRBD2 (5 bases). Looked up from germline, CDR1 is SQVTM and CDR2 is ANQGSEA. V was shortened by 8 bases and J by 3 bases, with 20 bases between the two germline ends. The CDR3 length is 14 residues. CDR3 loop: CSPRVGPAGYEQYF. The CDR3 region has the DNA TGCAGCCCCAGAGTGGGTCCGGCGGGCTACGAGCAGTACTTC.

Turning to this clone: At one end, the junction sequence differs from germline, possibly due to a read error. V gene TRBV2 combines with J gene TRBJ2-5; no definite D call. CDR3 length equals 12 residues. Looked up from germline, CDR1 is SNHLY and CDR2 is FYNNEI. The CDR3 sequence: CASREYQETQYF. The CDR3 DNA follows: TGTGCCAGCCGTGAGTACCAAGAGACCCAGTACTTC.

This clone turned up a few times. The chain is built from TRBV4-2 and TRBJ2-3; D possibly corresponds to TRBD1 (6 bases). The CDR3 loop spans 13 amino acids. CDR1 and CDR2 (germline): LGHNA, YNFKEQ. Trimming cost V 0 bases and J 6 bases, with 7 bases left between them. The CDR3 loop is CASSQDQGDTQYF. In DNA form, the CDR3 reads TGTGCCAGCAGCCAAGATCAGGGGGATACGCAGTATTTT.

The V and J genes are TRBV4-1 and TRBJ1-2; tentatively, D is TRBD1 (5 bases). This CDR3 has 14 residues. CDR1 MGHRA and CDR2 YSYEKL come from the germline V gene. V was trimmed by 1 base and J by 3 bases, leaving 9 bases between them. For the CDR3, the DNA is TGCGCCAGCAGCCAAGCGGGACGGGACTATGGCTACACCTTC. Its protein is CASSQAGRDYGYTF.

In this sample, this clone turned up a few times. V usage is TRBV15 and J usage is TRBJ2-7; D is unresolved. Per germline, CDR1 LNHNV and CDR2 YYDKDF (reference sequence). This CDR3 is 13 amino acids long. V was clipped by 1 base and J by 9 bases, with 13 bases between them. The CDR3, as DNA: TGTGCCACCAGCAGAGCAAAGGGCATAGGGCAGTACTTC. It yields the protein CATSRAKGIGQYF.

This sequence joins TRBV18 and TRBJ2-3; D gene ambiguous. Germline V gene data show CDR1 as KGHSH and CDR2 as LQKENI. This CDR3 contains 13 residues. The V gene lost 0 bases and the J gene lost 8 bases, with 9 bases spanning the gap. The CDR3 here is CASSPPTWGTQYF. CDR3 sequence (DNA): TGTGCCAGCTCACCACCCACGTGGGGTACGCAGTATTTT.

The CDR3 nucleotides are TGTGCCAGCAGCTTACGGACAGGGCCGGAGAATGGCTACACCTTC. Translation: CASSLRTGPENGYTF. This rearrangement joins TRBV7-9 to TRBJ1-2, with TRBD1 matching over 8 bases. There are 15 residues in the CDR3. The V and J ends lost 2 bases and 6 bases, in that order; junction bases with no gene match: 8. Germline-derived CDR1 and CDR2 are SEHNR and FQNEAQ (reference sequence).

This clone appeared a few times. This chain joins TRBV7-9 and TRBJ2-1; tentatively, D is TRBD1 (5 bases). The CDR3 is 13 amino acids. Deletions cut 7 bases from V and 4 bases from J, with 11 bases between. Looked up from germline, CDR1 is SEHNR and CDR2 is FQNEAQ (reference sequence). The CDR3 region is CASILREYNEQFF. Here the CDR3 DNA reads TGTGCCAGCATCCTCAGGGAATACAATGAGCAGTTCTTC. Full variable domain (rest looked up from reference TRBV7-9 and TRBJ2-1): DTGVSQNPRHKITKRGQNVTFRCDPISEHNRLYWYRQTLGQGPEFLTYFQNEAQLEKSRLLSDRFSAERPKGSFSTLEIQRTEQGDSAMYLCASILREYNEQFFGPGTRLTVL.

V and J are TRBV15 and TRBJ2-7; maybe TRBD2 (6 bases). The length of the CDR3 is 14 residues. Trimming removed 0 bases from V and 2 bases from J, with 8 bases in between. Germline V lookup: CDR1 LNHNV, CDR2 YYDKDF (reference sequence). The CDR3 DNA follows: TGTGCCACCAGCAGAGAGGGGGGAACCTACGAGCAGTACTTC. It translates to CATSREGGTYEQYF.